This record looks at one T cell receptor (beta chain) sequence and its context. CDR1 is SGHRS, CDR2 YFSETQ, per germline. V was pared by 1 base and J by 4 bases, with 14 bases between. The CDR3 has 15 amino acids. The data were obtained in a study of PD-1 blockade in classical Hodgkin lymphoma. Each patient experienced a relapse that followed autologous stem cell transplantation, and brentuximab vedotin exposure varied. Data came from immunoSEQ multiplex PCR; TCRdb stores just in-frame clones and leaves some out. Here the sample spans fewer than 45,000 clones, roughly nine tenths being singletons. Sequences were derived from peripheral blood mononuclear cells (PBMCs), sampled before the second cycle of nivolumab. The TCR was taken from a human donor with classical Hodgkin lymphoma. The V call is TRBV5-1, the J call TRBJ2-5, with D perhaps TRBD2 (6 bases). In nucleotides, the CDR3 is TGCGCCAGCAGCTTGCTCCGGGCCGGGAGAGAGACCCAGTACTTC. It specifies CASSLLRAGRETQYF.